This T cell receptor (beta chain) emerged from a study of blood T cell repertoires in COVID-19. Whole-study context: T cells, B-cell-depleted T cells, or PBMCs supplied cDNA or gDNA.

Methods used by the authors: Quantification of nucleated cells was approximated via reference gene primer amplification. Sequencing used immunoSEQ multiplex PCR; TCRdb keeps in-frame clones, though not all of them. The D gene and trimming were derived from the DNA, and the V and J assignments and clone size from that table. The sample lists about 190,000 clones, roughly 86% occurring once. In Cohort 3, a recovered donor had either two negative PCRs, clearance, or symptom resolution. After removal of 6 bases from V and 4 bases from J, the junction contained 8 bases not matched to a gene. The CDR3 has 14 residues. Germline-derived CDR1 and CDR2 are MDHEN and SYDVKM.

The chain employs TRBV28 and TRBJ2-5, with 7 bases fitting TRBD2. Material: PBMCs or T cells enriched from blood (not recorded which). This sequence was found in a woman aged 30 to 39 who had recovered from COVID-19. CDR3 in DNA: TGTGCCAGCAGACCCGGGGGAGGGCTAGAGACCCAGTACTTC. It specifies CASRPGGGLETQYF.